The 7 T cell receptor beta chains presented below share a single source sample, sequenced in a study of T cell changes during pregnancy in multiple sclerosis (dated by TCRdb to about 2019). Libraries were prepared through the immunoSEQ multiplex PCR assay. TCRdb limited this immuneACCESS table to in-frame rearrangements with V and J called. A share of clones is missing; checked studies link under half to unresolved V genes, and the rest is unexplained. Recorded for this sample are approximately 99,000 clones; under 95% of them occurred a single time. 0.99% of the sample is held by the ten biggest clonotypes. The sequencing here drew on peripheral blood, taken after pregnancy. The receptors come from a female donor with multiple sclerosis, enrolled in a pregnancy study.

The J gene is TRBJ1-4, the V gene TRBV6-4; perhaps TRBD1 as D (5 bases). The CDR3 runs 14 residues. CDR1 is MRHNA and CDR2 is SNTAGT in the germline V gene. Deletions cut 1 base from V and 8 bases from J, with 11 bases between. The CDR3 DNA reads TGTGCCAGCAGTGACTGGCAGGGCTGGGAAAAACTGTTTTTT. This gives the protein CASSDWQGWEKLFF.

This clone was picked up one time. The J gene is TRBJ2-7, the V gene TRBV4-2, with a weak D call TRBD1 (6 bases). This CDR3 contains 14 residues. Trimming took 2 bases from V and 7 from J, leaving 15 bases between them. The germline gives CDR1 LGHNA, CDR2 YNFKEQ. CDR3 region: CASSQNTGIWEQYF. The CDR3, as DNA: TGTGCCAGCAGCCAAAATACAGGGATATGGGAGCAGTACTTC.

This clone was seen more than once but under ten times. The chain combines TRBV27 with TRBJ1-2; D is perhaps TRBD1 (5 bases). Germline CDR1 reads MNHEY; CDR2 reads SMNVEV (reference sequence). The CDR3 loop spans 13 amino acids. The germline V and J ends were trimmed by 6 bases and 3 bases, with 11 bases remaining between them. CDR3: CASSPQGHYGYTF. The CDR3 coding sequence is TGTGCCAGCAGCCCCCAGGGCCACTATGGCTACACCTTC.

The rearrangement links TRBV28 to TRBJ2-1, with D tentatively TRBD2 (7 bases). CDR3 size: 14 residues. V was cut by 10 bases and J by 4 bases, with 17 bases left in between. CDR1 MDHEN and CDR2 SYDVKM come from the germline V gene. The CDR3 is CAIIGGAQYNEQFF. The CDR3 DNA follows: TGTGCCATCATAGGGGGGGCACAGTACAATGAGCAGTTCTTC.

V is TRBV15 and J is TRBJ2-7, with 7 bases identical to TRBD1. The germline V gene encodes CDR1 LNHNV and CDR2 YYDKDF (reference sequence). CDR3 length: 16 amino acids. V gave up 3 bases and J gave up 2 bases; unmatched junction bases: 10. CDR3 sequence: CATSSGNPGQTYEQYF. As DNA, the CDR3 is TGTGCCACCAGCAGCGGAAATCCGGGACAGACCTACGAGCAGTACTTC. Full variable domain (rest looked up from reference TRBV15 and TRBJ2-7): DAMVIQNPRYQVTQFGKPVTLSCSQTLNHNVMYWYQQKSSQAPKLLFHYYDKDFNNEADTPDNFQSRRPNTSFCFLDIRSPGLGDTAMYLCATSSGNPGQTYEQYFGPGTRLTVT.

The rearrangement uses TRBV7-9 and TRBJ1-4, with D maybe TRBD1 (6 bases). Germline V gene sequence: CDR1 SEHNR, CDR2 FQNEAQ (reference sequence). Trimming left V 1 base short and J 7 bases short, with 13 bases between. CDR3 size: 15 residues. The CDR3 is CASSLVGGFGEKLFF. The CDR3 nucleotides read TGTGCCAGCAGCTTAGTAGGGGGTTTCGGTGAAAAACTGTTTTTT.

V and J are TRBV19 and TRBJ1-3; maybe TRBD1 (6 bases). V was clipped by 6 bases and J by 4 bases, with 13 bases between them. Germline lookup yields CDR1 LNHDA and CDR2 SQIVND (reference sequence). The length of the CDR3 is 14 residues. The CDR3 protein is CASRATGTGNTIYF. CDR3 nucleotides: TGTGCCAGTAGGGCCACAGGGACCGGAAACACCATATATTTT.